This T cell receptor (beta chain) originates from a study of OX40 agonist ivuxolimab in advanced cancers. At the level of the study: In this cohort, patients received ivuxolimab, an agonistic anti-OX40 (CD134) antibody.

Some clones are missing from TCRdb's copy, which holds only in-frame ones; the method was immunoSEQ multiplex PCR. Of almost 50,000 clones detected, about 80% appear once; the ten largest clones hold 1.6%. Study-wide points: Clonal expansion from baseline to week 6 occurred in both CD4+ and CD8+ T cells.

This clone is medium-sized. Its specificity is not known. CDR1 is LGHNA, CDR2 YSLEER, per germline. The CDR3 length is 15 residues. Trimming pared 0 bases from V and 4 bases from J, leaving 12 bases between. This clonotype was obtained from an adult with an advanced solid tumor such as melanoma, head and neck, liver or kidney cancer. This chain connects TRBV4-3 to TRBJ1-2; D possibly corresponds to TRBD1 (6 bases). Sample: CD4+ or CD8+ T cells sorted from blood, taken in a trial of the OX40 agonist ivuxolimab. The CDR3 coding sequence is TGCGCCAGCAGCCAAGATCACGGGGGCGGCTATGGCTACACCTTC. Translating gives CASSQDHGGGYGYTF.